The T cell receptor (beta chain) described here comes from a study of T cells in Graves' hyperthyroidism and ophthalmopathy. Researchers amplified the TCR beta CDR3 regions from RNA transcripts. The primer set for the first-round RT-PCR of the TCR CDR3 was HTBI. TCRdb re-derived calls from the multiplex PCR reads in MiXCR, one entry per CDR3 protein. Counted here are hundreds of thousands of distinct CDR3 sequences, about 15% occurring once; the ten biggest clones make up less than 15%. From germline, CDR1 is ENHRY and CDR2 SYGVKD. The V end lost 7 bases, the J end lost 3 bases, and 4 bases lay between the germline ends. This CDR3 has 11 amino acids.

The specimen was blood. J is TRBJ1-3 and V is TRBV10-3; D remains unclear. This sequence originates from a man aged 18 to 30 with Graves' ophthalmopathy. The CDR3 loop reads CAITLGNTIYF. The CDR3 DNA follows: TGTGCCATCACGCTTGGAAACACCATATATTTT.